This is a list of T cell receptor beta chains from one sample in a study of beta chain features in type 1 diabetes. The table came from immunoSEQ multiplex PCR; TCRdb's copy has only in-frame clones and leaves some out. The sample includes approximately 170,000 clones, less than 9.5% of them seen just once. The sequencing input was central memory CD4+ T cells from blood. Receptors were obtained from a woman aged 40 to 50 with type 1 diabetes. Both conserved end residues are part of each CDR3. The D gene is left open where the match is weak. Rows give clone size only sometimes, using once, few, many, or a class for an expanded clone.

d_gene	abundance	len	v_gene	j_gene	CDR3nt	CDR3aa
-	few	12	TRBV14	TRBJ2-5	TGTGCCAGCAGCCCGAATCGGGAGACCCAGTACTTC	CASSPNRETQYF
TRBD1	few	15	TRBV7-2	TRBJ1-5	TGTGCCAGCAGCTGGGGACAGGGAGGAAAGCAGCCCCAGCATTTT	CASSWGQGGKQPQHF
-	-	15	TRBV5-1	TRBJ1-1	TGCGCCAGCAGCTTGGACGGGTCGGGGAACACTGAAGCTTTCTTT	CASSLDGSGNTEAFF
-	few	15	TRBV28	TRBJ2-1	TGTGCCAGCAGTGGGACTTCGGGATCTAGGAAAGAGCAGTTCTTC	CASSGTSGSRKEQFF
TRBD1	few	15	TRBV2	TRBJ2-5	TGTGCCAGCAGTGGGACGCTACAGGGGTGGGAGACCCAGTACTTC	CASSGTLQGWETQYF
-	few	15	TRBV5-1	TRBJ2-6	TGCGCCAGCAGCTTGGCAGGGGCCGGGGCCAACGTCCTGACTTTC	CASSLAGAGANVLTF
TRBD1	-	13	TRBV28	TRBJ1-2	TGTGCCAGCAGTATCACAGGGGGCTATGGCTACACCTTC	CASSITGGYGYTF
-	-	13	TRBV6-6	TRBJ1-1	TGTGCCAGTGGACAAAACCCGAACACTGAAGCTTTCTTT	CASGQNPNTEAFF
-	many	15	TRBV7-2	TRBJ1-2	TGTGCCAGCAGCCCAGAACCCGACATGTACTATGGCTACACCTTC	CASSPEPDMYYGYTF
-	-	14	TRBV11-2	TRBJ2-7	TGTGCCAGCAGCTCCCTGGCGGACTCTTTTGAGCAGTACTTC	CASSSLADSFEQYF
TRBD1	few	15	TRBV4-1	TRBJ2-5	TGCGCCAGCAGCCAAGGACAGGGAAGTAAAGAGACCCAGTACTTC	CASSQGQGSKETQYF
TRBD1	-	16	TRBV4-2	TRBJ2-3	TGTGCCAGCAGCCAAGAGGGACAGGGGGCCACAGATACGCAGTATTTT	CASSQEGQGATDTQYF
-	few	16	TRBV2	TRBJ2-1	TGTGCCAGCAGTGCCAGGGTCGCTAGCGCTTACAATGAGCAGTTCTTC	CASSARVASAYNEQFF
TRBD1	few	17	TRBV7-2	TRBJ2-4	TGTGCCAGCAGCTTAGCACCGGGACAGGGGGCGATCGGCATTCAGTACTTC	CASSLAPGQGAIGIQYF
TRBD1	few	14	TRBV28	TRBJ1-6	TGTGCCAGCAGGCCCGGGACAGGGGGGGCACCCCTCCACTTT	CASRPGTGGAPLHF
-	-	14	TRBV7-9	TRBJ1-2	TGTGCCAGCAGCCGTCTCGGGGGTAACTATGGCTACACCTTC	CASSRLGGNYGYTF
-	-	10	TRBV21-1	TRBJ2-1	TGTGCCAGCTTCAACAATGAGCAGTTCTTC	CASFNNEQFF
TRBD1	-	13	TRBV15	TRBJ1-2	TGTGCCACCAGCGAGAAGGGGGCTCGGGGCTACACCTTC	CATSEKGARGYTF
TRBD1	few	13	TRBV29-1	TRBJ2-3	TGCAGCGTGAGGGACAGGGGCACAGATACGCAGTATTTT	CSVRDRGTDTQYF
-	many	14	TRBV28	TRBJ2-7	TGTGCCAGCAGTTCTCGGACCGCCCGGGGAGAGCAGTACTTC	CASSSRTARGEQYF
TRBD1	few	13	TRBV28	TRBJ2-1	TGTGCCAGCAGTACCTACAGGGGAAGAGAGCAGTTCTTC	CASSTYRGREQFF
-	few	15	TRBV6-6	TRBJ1-6	TGTGCCAGCAGTTTAGGGGGTCCGGGAGGCTCACCCCTCCACTTT	CASSLGGPGGSPLHF
TRBD1	many	13	TRBV30	TRBJ1-1	TGTGCCTGGAGCGTACAGGGGGACACTGAAGCTTTCTTT	CAWSVQGDTEAFF
-	few	15	TRBV6-6	TRBJ2-7	TGTGCCAGCAGTTACGAGTGGACAGCCACCTACGAGCAGTACTTC	CASSYEWTATYEQYF
-	few	11	TRBV2	TRBJ1-2	TGTGCCAGCATGGAGAACTATGGCTACACCTTC	CASMENYGYTF
-	-	15	TRBV9	TRBJ1-1	TGTGCCAGCAGCACCTCTCCAATAGGGGGTACTGAAGCTTTCTTT	CASSTSPIGGTEAFF
-	-	15	TRBV7-3	TRBJ2-3	TGTGCCAGCAGCTCCCAGGGACTCCACACAGATACGCAGTATTTT	CASSSQGLHTDTQYF